The T cell receptor beta chain described here comes from a study of beta chain features in type 1 diabetes. Regarding the study as a whole: Significant though moderate, a shortening of TCRB CDR3s appeared in all four CD4+ subsets of Type 1 diabetes patients. Shorter templates might be favored by PCR, equally in patients and controls. Compared to healthy donors, patients appeared to have naive, central memory and Treg TCRB repertoires that were more alike.

The investigators reverse transcribed all of the isolated RNA, so they sequenced expressed TCRB transcripts. Libraries were prepared by immunoSEQ multiplex PCR; TCRdb keeps only in-frame clonotypes and omits some of them. The sample includes 200,000 to 250,000 clones, about 71% of them seen just once. The CDR3 loop spans 13 amino acids. The germline V gene has CDR1 LNHNV and CDR2 YYDKDF (reference sequence). With respect to this clone: Its antigen is not known. A junction boundary mismatches the germline segment, possibly from a read error.

This clonotype originated in a man under 40 in good health. Sequencing was carried out using naive CD4+ T cells from blood. The rearrangement uses TRBV15 and TRBJ2-3, with 8 nucleotides matching TRBD2. CDR3 DNA: TGTGCCACCAGCCCGCGGAAAGCCAGCGGGGGTAATTTT. It encodes CATSPRKASGGNF.